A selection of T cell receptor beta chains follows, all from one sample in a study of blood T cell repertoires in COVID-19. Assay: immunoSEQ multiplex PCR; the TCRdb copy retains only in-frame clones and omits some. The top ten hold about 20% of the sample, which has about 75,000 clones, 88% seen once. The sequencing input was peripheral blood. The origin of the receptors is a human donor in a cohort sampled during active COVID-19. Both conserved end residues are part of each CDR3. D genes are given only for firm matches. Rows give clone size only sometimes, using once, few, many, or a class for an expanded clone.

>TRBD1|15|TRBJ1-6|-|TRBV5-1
CASSNKTGGNSPLHF
TGCGCCAGCAGCAACAAAACAGGGGGAAATTCACCCCTCCACTTT
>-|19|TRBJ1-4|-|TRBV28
CASRTSGILAGGNNEKLFF
TGTGCCAGCAGAACCTCAGGGATTCTCGCCGGGGGTAATAATGAAAAACTGTTTTTT
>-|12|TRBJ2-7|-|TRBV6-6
CASRSISYEQYF
TGTGCCAGCCGTTCTATCTCCTACGAGCAGTACTTC
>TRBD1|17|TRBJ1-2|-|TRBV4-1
CASSQPGQGSGNYGYTF
TGCGCCAGCAGCCAGCCGGGACAGGGGTCCGGTAACTATGGCTACACCTTC
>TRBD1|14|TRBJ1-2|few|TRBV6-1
CASSEAYRGDGYTF
TGTGCCAGCAGTGAAGCGTACAGGGGCGATGGCTACACCTTC
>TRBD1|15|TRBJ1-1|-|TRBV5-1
CASSSNPGQDTEAFF
TGCGCCAGCAGCTCCAACCCGGGACAGGATACTGAAGCTTTCTTT
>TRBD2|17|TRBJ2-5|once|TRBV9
CASSVAGISGGQETQYF
TGTGCCAGCAGCGTAGCTGGGATCAGCGGGGGACAAGAGACCCAGTACTTC
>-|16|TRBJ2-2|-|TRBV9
CASSPTGVPGTGELFF
TGTGCCAGCAGCCCTACCGGGGTACCGGGTACCGGGGAGCTGTTTTTT
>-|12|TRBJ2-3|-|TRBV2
CASTPEADTQYF
TGTGCCAGTACGCCCGAGGCGGATACGCAGTATTTT
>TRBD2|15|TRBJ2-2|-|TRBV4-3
CASSPAGGRTGELFF
TGCGCCAGCAGCCCGGCGGGGGGGCGAACCGGGGAGCTGTTTTTT